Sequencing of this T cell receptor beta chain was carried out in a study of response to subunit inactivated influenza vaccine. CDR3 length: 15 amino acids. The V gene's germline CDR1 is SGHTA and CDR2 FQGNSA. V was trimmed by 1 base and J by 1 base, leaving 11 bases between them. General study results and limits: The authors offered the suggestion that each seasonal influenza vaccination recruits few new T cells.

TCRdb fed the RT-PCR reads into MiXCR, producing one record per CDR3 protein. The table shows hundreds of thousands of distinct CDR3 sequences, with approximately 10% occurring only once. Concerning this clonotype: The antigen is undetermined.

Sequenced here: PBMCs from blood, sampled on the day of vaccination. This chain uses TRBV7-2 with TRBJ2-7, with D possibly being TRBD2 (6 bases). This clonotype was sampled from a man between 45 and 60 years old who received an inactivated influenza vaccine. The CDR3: CASSLENGRSYEQYF. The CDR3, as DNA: TGTGCCAGCAGCTTAGAGAACGGGAGATCCTACGAGCAGTACTTC.